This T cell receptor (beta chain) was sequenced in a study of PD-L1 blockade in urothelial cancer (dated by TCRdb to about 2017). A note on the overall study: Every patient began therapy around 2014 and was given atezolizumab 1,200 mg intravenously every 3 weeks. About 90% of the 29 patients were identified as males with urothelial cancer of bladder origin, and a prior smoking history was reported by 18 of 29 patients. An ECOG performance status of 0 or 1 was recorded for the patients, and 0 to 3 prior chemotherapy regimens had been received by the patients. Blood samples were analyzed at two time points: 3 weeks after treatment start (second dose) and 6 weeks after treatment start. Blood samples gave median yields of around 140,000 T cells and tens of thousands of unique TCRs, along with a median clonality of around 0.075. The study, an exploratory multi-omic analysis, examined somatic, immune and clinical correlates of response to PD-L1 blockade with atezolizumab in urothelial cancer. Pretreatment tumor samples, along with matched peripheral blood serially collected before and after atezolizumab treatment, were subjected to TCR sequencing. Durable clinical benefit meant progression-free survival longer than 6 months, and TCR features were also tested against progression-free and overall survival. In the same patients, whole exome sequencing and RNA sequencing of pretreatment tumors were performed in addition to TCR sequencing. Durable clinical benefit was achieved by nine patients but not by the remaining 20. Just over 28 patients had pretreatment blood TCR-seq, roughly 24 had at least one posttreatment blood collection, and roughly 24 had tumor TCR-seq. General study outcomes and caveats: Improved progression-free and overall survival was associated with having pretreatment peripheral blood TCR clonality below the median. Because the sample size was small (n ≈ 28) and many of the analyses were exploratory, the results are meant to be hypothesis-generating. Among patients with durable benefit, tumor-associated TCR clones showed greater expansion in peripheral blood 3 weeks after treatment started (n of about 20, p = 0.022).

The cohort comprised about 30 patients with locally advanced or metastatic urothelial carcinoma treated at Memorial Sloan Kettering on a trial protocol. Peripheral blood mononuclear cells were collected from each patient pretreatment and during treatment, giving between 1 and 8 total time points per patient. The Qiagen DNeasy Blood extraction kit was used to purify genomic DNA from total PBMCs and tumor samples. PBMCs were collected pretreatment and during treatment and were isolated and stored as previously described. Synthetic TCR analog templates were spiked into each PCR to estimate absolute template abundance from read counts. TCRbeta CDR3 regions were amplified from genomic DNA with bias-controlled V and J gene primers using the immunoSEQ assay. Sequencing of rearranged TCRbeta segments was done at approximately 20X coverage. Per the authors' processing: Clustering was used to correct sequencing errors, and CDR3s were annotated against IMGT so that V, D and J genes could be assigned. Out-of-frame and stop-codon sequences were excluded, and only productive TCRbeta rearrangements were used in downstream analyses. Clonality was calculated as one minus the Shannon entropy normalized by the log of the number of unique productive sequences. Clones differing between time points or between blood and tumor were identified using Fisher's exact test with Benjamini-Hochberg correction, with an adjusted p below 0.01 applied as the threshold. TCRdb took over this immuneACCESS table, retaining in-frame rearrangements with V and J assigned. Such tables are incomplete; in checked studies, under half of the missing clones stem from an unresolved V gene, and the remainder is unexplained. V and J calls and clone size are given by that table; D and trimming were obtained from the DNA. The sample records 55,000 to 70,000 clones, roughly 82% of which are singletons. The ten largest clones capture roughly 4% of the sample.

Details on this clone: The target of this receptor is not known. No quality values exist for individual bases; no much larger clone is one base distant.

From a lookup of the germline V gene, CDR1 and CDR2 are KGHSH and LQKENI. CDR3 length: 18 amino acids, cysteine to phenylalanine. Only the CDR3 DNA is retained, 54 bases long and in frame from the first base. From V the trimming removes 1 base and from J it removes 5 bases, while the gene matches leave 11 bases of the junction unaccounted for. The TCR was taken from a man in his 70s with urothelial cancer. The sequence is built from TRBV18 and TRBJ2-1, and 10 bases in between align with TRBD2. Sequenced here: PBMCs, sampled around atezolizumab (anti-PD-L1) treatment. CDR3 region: CASSPRRGRTSGNNEQFF. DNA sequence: TGTGCCAGCTCACCACGCCGGGGTAGAACTAGCGGGAACAATGAGCAGTTCTTC.